These 27 T cell receptor beta chains were sequenced from one sample in a study of blood T cell repertoires in COVID-19. The method was immunoSEQ multiplex PCR; TCRdb's version includes in-frame clones alone and lacks a portion of them. The sample holds about 100,000 clones, just under 80% seen once. Input material: peripheral blood. Receptors originate from a woman in her 70s with acute or convalescent COVID-19.

The genes are TRBV3-1 (or the pseudogene TRBV3-2) and TRBJ1-3, with a tentative D call TRBD1 (5 bases). The germline CDR1 and CDR2 sequences are LGHDT and YNNKEL (reference sequence). Trimming shortened V by 1 base and J by 2 bases, and 9 bases separated the two germline ends. The length of the CDR3 is 15 residues. The CDR3 spells CASSQGGGAGNTIYF. The CDR3 DNA reads as TGTGCCAGCAGCCAAGGGGGCGGGGCTGGAAACACCATATATTTT.

This rearrangement joins TRBV18 to TRBJ1-4, with 9 bases fitting TRBD1. The CDR3 is 14 residues long. Germline lookup yields CDR1 KGHSH and CDR2 LQKENI. The trim removed 8 bases at V and 7 bases at J, leaving 8 bases unmatched. CDR3 bases: TGTGCCAGCACCCTAAGACAGGGGGGTGAAAAACTGTTTTTT. Its protein is CASTLRQGGEKLFF.

The rearrangement joins TRBV5-1 to TRBJ1-1, with D perhaps TRBD1 (6 bases). The V end lost 0 bases, the J end lost 6 bases, and 12 bases lay between the germline ends. CDR1 is SGHRS and CDR2 is YFSETQ in the germline V gene. CDR3 length: 14 amino acids. CDR3 sequence reads: CASSLGGGFPEAFF. CDR3 DNA: TGCGCCAGCAGCTTGGGAGGGGGTTTTCCTGAAGCTTTCTTT. Variable domain in full (rest from reference TRBV5-1 and TRBJ1-1): KAGVTQTPRYLIKTRGQQVTLSCSPISGHRSVSWYQQTPGQGLQFLFEYFSETQRNKGNFPGRFSGRQFSNSRSEMNVSTLELGDSALYLCASSLGGGFPEAFFGQGTRLTVV.

In regard to this clone: It may be a read error: a sequence one base away is much more abundant. The chain recombines TRBV19 with TRBJ1-1; D possibly corresponds to TRBD1 (6 bases). From germline, CDR1 is LNHDA and CDR2 SQIVND (reference sequence). The CDR3 runs to 15 residues. The CDR3 coding sequence is TGTGTCAGTAGTCAAAGGACAGCGACGAACACTGAAGCTTTCTTT. This codes for CVSSQRTATNTEAFF. Combining the CDR3 with reference TRBV19 and TRBJ1-1 gives the whole variable domain DGGITQSPKYLFRKEGQNVTLSCEQNLNHDAMYWYRQDPGQGLRLIYYSQIVNDFQKGDIAEGYSVSREKKESFPLTVTSAQKNPTAFYLCVSSQRTATNTEAFFGQGTRLTVV.

The chain's CDR3 is CASSHIDGGEEKLFF. The CDR3 DNA follows: TGCGCCAGCAGTCACATAGACGGCGGTGAAGAAAAACTGTTTTTT. This chain uses TRBV4-3 with TRBJ1-4; D gene ambiguous. The CDR3 contains 15 residues. V was cut by 6 bases and J by 8 bases, with 19 bases left in between. CDR1 is LGHNA, CDR2 YSLEER, per germline.

This clone showed up just once. The CDR3 protein is CASGWYRLNTEAFF. CDR3 DNA sequence: TGTGCTAGTGGTTGGTACAGGCTGAACACTGAAGCTTTCTTT. The rearrangement uses TRBV12-5 and TRBJ1-1; a weak D match, TRBD1 (5 bases). The CDR3 loop spans 14 amino acids. The germline V and J ends were trimmed by 4 bases and 0 bases, with 9 bases remaining between them. CDR1 LGHNT and CDR2 FRNRAP come from the germline V gene.

The chain couples TRBV27 to TRBJ2-3; 12 positions agree with TRBD2. The germline V gene has CDR1 MNHEY and CDR2 SMNVEV (reference sequence). This CDR3 region has 17 residues. The ends lost 4 bases at V and 0 bases at J; junction bases unmatched: 5. The DNA for the CDR3 is TGTGCCAGCAGTTCGGGACTAGCGGGTTTGAGCACAGATACGCAGTATTTT. This codes for CASSSGLAGLSTDTQYF.

The chain is built from TRBV28 and TRBJ2-5; perhaps TRBD1 as D (5 bases). The germline V and J ends were trimmed by 2 bases and 4 bases, with 8 bases remaining between them. The CDR3 spans 13 residues. Germline assignment: CDR1 MDHEN and CDR2 SYDVKM. DNA for the CDR3: TGTGCCAGCAGTTTAGGCAGGGCAGAGACCCAGTACTTC. It translates to CASSLGRAETQYF.

The chain is built from TRBV27 and TRBJ2-2; D is perhaps TRBD2 (6 bases). The V and J ends lost 3 bases and 3 bases respectively, with 14 bases between them. CDR1 and CDR2 from the germline V gene are MNHEY and SMNVEV (reference sequence). This CDR3 contains 16 residues. CDR3 in DNA: TGTGCCAGCAGTTTTGGGGGGAACTCTGACACCGGGGAGCTGTTTTTT. Its translation is CASSFGGNSDTGELFF.

The rearrangement links TRBV5-1 to TRBJ1-3; tentatively, D is TRBD1 (6 bases). The ends were cut back, 0 bases at V and 0 bases at J, with 10 bases in the middle. CDR3 length equals 16 residues. Germline CDR1 reads SGHRS; CDR2 reads YFSETQ. The CDR3 protein is CASSLGQVSSGNTIYF. The CDR3 DNA sequence: TGCGCCAGCAGCTTGGGACAGGTCTCCTCTGGAAACACCATATATTTT.

The chain recombines TRBV5-1 with TRBJ2-6; a possible D gene is TRBD1 (5 bases). V lost 1 base and J lost 7, with 12 bases in between. Germline loops: CDR1 SGHRS, CDR2 YFSETQ. The CDR3 length is 15 residues. The CDR3 DNA reads TGCGCCAGCAGCTTGTCAGGGTCTTCCGCCAACGTCCTGACTTTC. It translates to CASSLSGSSANVLTF.

The chain joins TRBV6-5 to TRBJ1-5, with unresolved D. The V gene's germline CDR1 is MNHEY and CDR2 SVGAGI. CDR3 length equals 12 residues. V lost 6 bases and J lost 7, with 10 bases in between. The CDR3 DNA reads TGTGCCAGCAGCCGACAAGACCAGCCCCAGCATTTT. This sequence encodes CASSRQDQPQHF.

V is TRBV9 and J is TRBJ2-2; a possible D gene is TRBD1 (5 bases). Trimming removed 0 bases at V and 6 bases at J, with 6 bases between. Germline CDR1 SGDLS, CDR2 YYNGEE. This CDR3 is built from 13 residues. The CDR3 protein is CASSVEGAGELFF. In DNA, the CDR3 is TGTGCCAGCAGCGTAGAAGGGGCCGGGGAGCTGTTTTTT.

CDR3 region: CASSYQGSNQPQHF. The CDR3 nucleotides are TGTGCCAGCAGCTACCAGGGGAGCAATCAGCCCCAGCATTTT. The J gene is TRBJ1-5, the V gene TRBV7-9, with a possible D match to TRBD1 (6 bases). CDR3 length: 14 amino acids. V was shortened by 4 bases and J by 1 base, with 8 bases between the two germline ends. Germline loops: CDR1 SEHNR, CDR2 FQNEAQ (reference sequence).

This chain links TRBV4-1 with TRBJ2-1; perhaps TRBD1 as D (6 bases). The V end was cut by 5 bases, the J end by 6 bases, with 14 bases between. The length of the CDR3 is 14 residues. CDR1 and CDR2 from the germline V gene are MGHRA and YSYEKL. Here the CDR3 reads CASSSPAGVNEQFF. The DNA for the CDR3 is TGCGCCAGCAGCTCCCCGGCAGGGGTCAATGAGCAGTTCTTC.

The chain carries TRBV7-8 and TRBJ1-5, with D possibly TRBD1 on 5 matching bases. The CDR3 runs to 19 residues. V was trimmed by 2 bases and J by 5 bases, leaving 25 bases between them. The germline V gene encodes CDR1 SGHVS and CDR2 FQNEAQ. CDR3 in amino acids: CASSLSDWGDSEADQPQHF. DNA for the CDR3: TGTGCCAGCAGCTTATCGGACTGGGGGGACTCCGAAGCTGATCAGCCCCAGCATTTT.

This sequence joins TRBV3-1 (or the pseudogene TRBV3-2) and TRBJ2-3; D gene unclear. This CDR3 spans 14 amino acids. Trimming removed 3 bases at V and 2 bases at J, with 9 bases between. Germline V gene sequence: CDR1 LGHDT, CDR2 YNNKEL (reference sequence). CDR3 sequence (DNA): TGTGCCAGCAGCCACCCCGTCCTCACAGATACGCAGTATTTT. Amino acids: CASSHPVLTDTQYF.

This clone has a handful of counts. The V and J genes are TRBV4-2 and TRBJ2-3; D is undetermined. V lost 0 bases and J 6 bases, leaving 10 bases between the germline ends. CDR3 length: 14 residues. The V gene's germline CDR1 is LGHNA and CDR2 YNFKEQ. In DNA form, the CDR3 reads TGTGCCAGCAGCCAAGATCTTTCGGAGGATACGCAGTATTTT. Protein product: CASSQDLSEDTQYF.

The chain recombines TRBV6-5 with TRBJ2-7, with TRBD1 matching 9 bases. V trimming: 6 bases; J trimming: 6 bases; junction bases outside the gene matches: 6. CDR1 is MNHEY and CDR2 is SVGAGI in the germline V gene. CDR3 length equals 13 residues. This CDR3 reads CASRRDREAEQYV. The DNA for the CDR3 is TGTGCCAGCAGAAGGGACAGGGAGGCCGAGCAGTACGTC.

The gene calls are TRBV10-1 and TRBJ2-1; D might be TRBD2 (6 bases). CDR1 and CDR2 (germline): WNHNN, SYGVQD (reference sequence). This CDR3 has 15 residues. V lost 4 bases and J 1 base, leaving 11 bases between the germline ends. In nucleotides, the CDR3 is TGCGCCAGCAGTGCCGGACTAACTTCCTACAATGAGCAGTTCTTC. This gives the protein CASSAGLTSYNEQFF.

The chain joins TRBV5-6 to TRBJ1-1; TRBD1 matches 9 bases. The CDR3 is made up of 16 amino acids. The germline gives CDR1 SGHDT, CDR2 YYEEEE. V lost 5 bases and J lost 4; bases outside the gene matches: 12. CDR3 amino acids: CASSSGTGRKGTEAFF. The CDR3, as DNA: TGTGCCAGCAGTTCGGGGACAGGGCGTAAAGGCACTGAAGCTTTCTTT.

This clone has just one count. The chain is built from TRBV12-3 or TRBV12-4 and TRBJ1-1, with D uncertain. The CDR3 covers 12 residues. V was shortened by 1 base and J by 5 bases, with 5 bases between the two germline ends. CDR3 DNA sequence: TGTGCCAGCAGTTTAGGTCGGACTGAAGCTTTCTTT. It translates to CASSLGRTEAFF.

This clone was observed a handful of times. Written as DNA, the CDR3 is TGTGCCAGCAGCCAAGATCTTCCCCCCCGCGTCGATGAGCAGTTCTTC. It is translated as CASSQDLPPRVDEQFF. This rearrangement joins TRBV14 to TRBJ2-1; D call uncertain. This CDR3 comprises 16 residues. Per the germline V gene, CDR1 is SGHDN and CDR2 is FVKESK. The V end lost 0 bases, the J end lost 8 bases, and 17 bases lay between the germline ends.

The rearrangement links TRBV5-5 to TRBJ2-3, with 9 bases fitting TRBD1. J gave up 6 bases and V 2 bases, and 4 bases lay outside the gene matches. There are 14 residues in the CDR3. The V gene's germline CDR1 is SGHKS and CDR2 YYEKEE (reference sequence). The CDR3 spells CASSLQGASDTQYF. The CDR3 nucleotides are TGTGCCAGCAGCTTACAGGGGGCCTCCGATACGCAGTATTTT. The complete variable domain, with remaining parts taken from reference TRBV5-5 and TRBJ2-3, reads DAGVTQSPTHLIKTRGQQVTLRCSPISGHKSVSWYQQVLGQGPQFIFQYYEKEERGRGNFPDRFSARQFPNYSSELNVNALLLGDSALYLCASSLQGASDTQYFGPGTRLTVL.

This chain joins TRBV18 and TRBJ1-4; no firm D call. CDR3 length: 17 residues. Germline assignment: CDR1 KGHSH and CDR2 LQKENI. V lost 0 bases and J 2 bases, leaving 13 bases between the germline ends. DNA for the CDR3: TGTGCCAGCTCACCACCGGTGAGCAGCGCGACTAATGAAAAACTGTTTTTT. Amino acid sequence: CASSPPVSSATNEKLFF.

The DNA of the CDR3 is TGTGCCAGCGAGGGGTTGGGCAGGGGAAGGGAAGAGACCCAGTACTTC. It translates to CASEGLGRGREETQYF. The chain combines TRBV2 with TRBJ2-5, with a weak D call TRBD1 (6 bases). The CDR3 loop spans 16 amino acids. V shed 8 bases and J shed 3 bases, with 22 bases lying between them. Germline CDR1 SNHLY, CDR2 FYNNEI.

This clone has only a few counts. The rearrangement joins TRBV10-3 to TRBJ2-2; possibly TRBD1 for D (6 bases). Deletions cut 4 bases from V and 1 base from J, with 13 bases between. Germline V gives CDR1 ENHRY, CDR2 SYGVKD. This CDR3 has 16 residues. CDR3 DNA: TGTGCCATCAGTGCACTCGGGACACAGAACACCGGGGAGCTGTTTTTT. This gives the protein CAISALGTQNTGELFF.